This T cell receptor (beta chain) was found in a study of blood T cell repertoires in COVID-19. The Seattle site enrolled patients during active infection and followed them longitudinally. Authors' methods: From reference gene primer amplification, estimates of nucleated cell counts were derived. Method: immunoSEQ multiplex PCR; TCRdb's copy keeps in-frame clones and lacks some. D and trimming were read from the DNA, whereas the V and J calls and clone size are those reported in that table. The table includes over 75,000 clones, around nine tenths detected once. Germline loops: CDR1 LNHDA, CDR2 SQIVND (reference sequence). The length of the CDR3 is 14 residues. V was cut by 6 bases and J by 4 bases, with 13 bases left in between.

Sequencing was carried out using peripheral blood. This chain connects TRBV19 to TRBJ1-5; D is undetermined. The source of this sequence is a human donor with COVID-19, enrolled during active disease. The donor label of this sample is uncertain. CDR3: CASSGRGTNQPQHF. CDR3 DNA sequence: TGTGCCAGTAGCGGGCGGGGAACGAATCAGCCCCAGCATTTT.